This T cell receptor (beta chain) stems from a study of post-analysis software for immune sequencing data. Turning to the study itself: Disease courses included relapsing-remitting, secondary progressive and progressive-relapsing multiple sclerosis.

General observations from the study: Controls significantly exceeded multiple sclerosis patients in normalized Chao1 diversity. Patients carried a handful of TRBV segments more frequently than controls did, and TRBV5-6, TRBV5-1 and TRBV20-1 were among them. Samples sharing a preparation batch grouped tightly together when assessed by F measure.

Looked up from germline, CDR1 is SGHVS and CDR2 is FNYEAQ. The CDR3 sequence is 15 residues long. Trimming stripped 1 base from V and 4 bases from J, with 13 bases between. The TCR beta cDNA libraries carried unique molecular identifiers. The source material, about 0.9 to 11 million T cells, gave rise to roughly 500,000 cDNA molecules. TCRdb reprocessed the PCR reads with MiXCR, giving one entry per CDR3 protein. The repertoire has 820,000 or so distinct CDR3 sequences, 53% of them found once; the top ten carry about 4.5%. This clonotype appeared a few times. Its antigen is still unknown. The receptor's source is a girl aged 10 to 17 with multiple sclerosis. What was sequenced was blood. V usage is TRBV7-6 and J usage is TRBJ1-1; a possible D gene is TRBD1 (6 bases). The CDR3, as DNA: TGTGCCAGCAGCTTAGATAGGGGGGGTGTCACTGAAGCTTTCTTT. Amino acids: CASSLDRGGVTEAFF.